This entry concerns a single T cell receptor (beta chain). Its antigen is unknown. The data were taken from a study of regulatory dendritic cells for organ transplantation. Study-wide points: Regulatory dendritic cells appeared to expand memory CD8+ clones less than mature ones. The most alloreactive TCR clonotypes were found in resting memory CD8+ cells. Considerable individual heterogeneity was seen in alloreactive memory CD8+ T cells.

This table comes from immunoSEQ multiplex PCR, and its TCRdb copy is limited to in-frame clones, with some not included. The repertoire holds 30,000 to 40,000 clones, with about 89% as singletons. Germline V gives CDR1 LGHNA, CDR2 YNFKEQ. There are 19 residues in the CDR3. The V gene lost 0 bases and the J gene lost 1 base, with 22 bases spanning the gap. The sequencing sample was made of naive CD4+ T cells from blood. The sample's subset: CD45RA+ naive T cells. This receptor was obtained from a human donor in good health. This chain connects TRBV4-2 to TRBJ2-7; D could derive from TRBD1 or TRBD2 (7 bases each). The CDR3 region is CASSQDSLRGGTVSYEQYF. The CDR3 DNA is TGTGCCAGCAGCCAAGATAGCCTGAGGGGAGGGACAGTGTCCTACGAGCAGTACTTC.